A single sample is the source of the 30 T cell receptor beta chains below, sequenced in a study of metastatic and nonmetastatic thyroid tumors. Thyroid surgery took place with no prior treatment in any patient. From the PCR reads, TCRdb re-called clones with MiXCR. The sample records 13,000 to 15,000 clones, 3.6% being singletons. The material sequenced was tumor tissue. Receptors were obtained from a female donor with papillary thyroid cancer or a benign thyroid nodule (not recorded which). Some clones in this sample may be carry-over from other donors' samples.

CDR3 coding DNA: TGTGCCAGCCGGGGAGGGGGCACTGAAGCTTTCTTT. This encodes CASRGGGTEAFF. This sequence joins TRBV6-2 or TRBV6-3 and TRBJ1-1; TRBD1 might be the D (6 bases). Per germline, CDR1 MNHEY and CDR2 SVGEGT. V was clipped by 8 bases and J by 4 bases, with 11 bases between them. The CDR3 extends over 12 amino acids.

The J gene is TRBJ1-3, the V gene TRBV6-2 or TRBV6-3; the D gene is possibly TRBD1 (6 bases). V shed 0 bases and J shed 2 bases, with 14 bases lying between them. CDR1 and CDR2 (germline): MNHEY, SVGEGT. The CDR3 runs 17 residues. The CDR3 coding sequence is TGTGCCAGCAGTTACTCGACGGCAGGGGAGGCTGGAAACACCATATATTTT. As protein: CASSYSTAGEAGNTIYF.

The table lists this clone with many counts. J is TRBJ2-2 and V is TRBV5-1; 9 positions agree with TRBD1. CDR1 and CDR2 from the germline V gene are SGHRS and YFSETQ. J gave up 8 bases and V 4 bases, and 6 bases lay outside the gene matches. This CDR3 contains 14 residues. The CDR3: CASSLTGQGGELFF. In DNA, the CDR3 is TGCGCCAGCAGCCTGACGGGACAGGGTGGGGAGCTGTTTTTT.

The gene calls are TRBV15 and TRBJ2-7, with D maybe TRBD2 (5 bases). From germline, CDR1 is LNHNV and CDR2 YYDKDF (reference sequence). The CDR3 is 14 residues long. V shed 0 bases and J shed 9 bases, with 15 bases lying between them. The chain's CDR3 is CATSRDRSRGAQYF. CDR3 nucleotide sequence: TGTGCCACCAGCAGAGATCGGAGCCGGGGTGCGCAGTACTTC.

This chain connects TRBV4-1 to TRBJ2-1, with 7 nucleotides matching TRBD1. CDR3 size: 12 residues. Germline CDR1 and CDR2: MGHRA and YSYEKL. After removal of 2 bases from V and 10 bases from J, the junction contained 2 bases not matched to a gene. Written as DNA, the CDR3 is TGCGCCAGCAGCCAAAACAGGGGCGAGCAGTTCTTC. Translating it yields CASSQNRGEQFF.

This clone was seen a few times. The chain has TRBV10-3 and TRBJ2-7; 9 bases are a match to TRBD1. CDR1 and CDR2 (germline): ENHRY, SYGVKD. This CDR3 spans 13 amino acids. The ends lost 4 bases at V and 4 bases at J; junction bases unmatched: 2. The CDR3 bases are TGTGCCATCAGTGGCGGACAGGGGTACGAGCAGTACTTC. Its protein product is CAISGGQGYEQYF.

The chain uses TRBV15 and TRBJ2-3; D is unresolved. The CDR3 consists of 13 residues. V was pared by 3 bases and J by 4 bases, with 8 bases between. Per the germline V gene, CDR1 is LNHNV and CDR2 is YYDKDF (reference sequence). CDR3 in amino acids: CATSSRTADTQYF. The CDR3 DNA follows: TGTGCCACCAGCAGTCGAACGGCAGATACGCAGTATTTT.

In this sample, this clone turned up a few times. The chain combines TRBV11-2 with TRBJ2-1; 7 nucleotides line up with TRBD2. With 4 bases clipped from V and 7 bases from J, the junction kept 16 bases outside the gene matches. The CDR3 consists of 17 residues. Germline loops: CDR1 SGHAT, CDR2 FQNNGV. CDR3 DNA sequence: TGTGCCAGCAGCTACCCCCTCCGGGGCGGGGAGGGGAATGAGCAGTTCTTC. As protein: CASSYPLRGGEGNEQFF.

This clone has just a few counts. V and J are TRBV7-9 and TRBJ2-7; D is perhaps TRBD1 (5 bases). Germline loops: CDR1 SEHNR, CDR2 FQNEAQ (reference sequence). The CDR3 spans 14 residues. Trimming took off 0 bases at V and 2 bases at J, with 8 bases between the two ends. CDR3 residues: CASSLARAAYEQYF. The CDR3 nucleotides are TGTGCCAGCAGCTTAGCCAGGGCCGCCTACGAGCAGTACTTC.

This chain connects TRBV7-3 to TRBJ2-3, with 15 bases identical to TRBD2. The CDR3 is 17 amino acids. Trimming took 2 bases from V and 4 from J; bases not matched to a gene: 4. Germline V gene sequence: CDR1 SGHTA, CDR2 FQGTGA. This CDR3 is CASSLGTSGRLADTQYF. The CDR3 region has the DNA TGTGCCAGCAGCTTAGGGACTAGCGGGAGGCTGGCAGATACGCAGTATTTT.

The chain combines TRBV6-1 with TRBJ2-7; TRBD1 matches at 7 bases. The germline gives CDR1 MNHNS, CDR2 SASEGT. The CDR3 totals 15 residues. The trim removed 2 bases at V and 2 bases at J, leaving 6 bases unmatched. The DNA for the CDR3 is TGTGCCAGCAGTGAATTCCCACAGGGGACCTACGAGCAGTACTTC. This gives the protein CASSEFPQGTYEQYF.

The sample holds a few counts of this clone. V usage is TRBV19 and J usage is TRBJ2-3, with 7 bases that match TRBD2. The CDR3 is made up of 15 amino acids. With 2 bases clipped from V and 1 base from J, the junction kept 3 bases outside the gene matches. CDR1 is LNHDA and CDR2 is SQIVND in the germline V gene (reference sequence). In DNA form, the CDR3 reads TGTGCCAGTAGTATATCTGCGGGAGGCACAGATACGCAGTATTTT. Its protein product is CASSISAGGTDTQYF. The complete variable domain, with remaining parts taken from reference TRBV19 and TRBJ2-3, reads DGGITQSPKYLFRKEGQNVTLSCEQNLNHDAMYWYRQDPGQGLRLIYYSQIVNDFQKGDIAEGYSVSREKKESFPLTVTSAQKNPTAFYLCASSISAGGTDTQYFGPGTRLTVL.

This clone was detected only a few times. The gene calls are TRBV19 and TRBJ2-2, with TRBD1 matching over 8 bases. The CDR3 extends over 15 amino acids. The V gene end was trimmed by 5 bases and the J gene end by 3 bases; junction bases not matched to a gene: 5. The germline gives CDR1 LNHDA, CDR2 SQIVND (reference sequence). The CDR3 here is CASSPRQGYTGELFF. The CDR3 coding sequence is TGTGCCAGTAGTCCTCGACAGGGGTACACCGGGGAGCTGTTTTTT.

The rearrangement links TRBV6-4 to TRBJ2-3; 7 bases align to TRBD1. J was trimmed by 3 bases and V by 7 bases; bases with no gene match: 7. This CDR3 has 14 amino acids. Germline-derived CDR1 and CDR2 are MRHNA and SNTAGT. CDR3 in amino acids: CASIQGLTTDTQYF. The CDR3 DNA is TGTGCCAGCATACAGGGGCTTACGACAGATACGCAGTATTTT.

This clone was found a few times. The V and J genes are TRBV19 and TRBJ1-2; the D is unclear. Per the germline V gene, CDR1 is LNHDA and CDR2 is SQIVND (reference sequence). Between the trimmed V and J ends, which lost 4 bases and 8 bases, there was a span of 17 bases. The CDR3 covers 14 residues. CDR3 sequence reads: CASSTPGYRAGYTF. CDR3 nucleotide sequence: TGTGCCAGTAGTACTCCGGGATACCGGGCGGGCTACACCTTC.

This clone came up a few times. The chain employs TRBV6-1 and TRBJ1-6; no reliable D call. Germline V lookup: CDR1 MNHNS, CDR2 SASEGT. With 0 bases removed from V and 12 bases from J, the gap between germline ends came to 15 bases. The CDR3 length is 15 residues. The CDR3 region is CASSEAGQSGLPLHF. As DNA, the CDR3 is TGTGCCAGCAGTGAAGCGGGTCAGTCTGGATTACCCCTCCACTTT.

This clone was detected ten times or more. The rearrangement joins TRBV5-5 to TRBJ2-3; D is uncertain. Trimming removed 4 bases at V and 5 bases at J, with 11 bases between. Germline lookup yields CDR1 SGHKS and CDR2 YYEKEE (reference sequence). This CDR3 spans 13 amino acids. The CDR3 region is CASSTRTEDTQYF. The CDR3 region has the DNA TGTGCCAGCAGCACCCGAACCGAAGATACGCAGTATTTT.

Points on this clone: A junction end diverges from the germline sequence, so it may reflect a read error. The V gene is TRBV6-2 or TRBV6-3, the J gene TRBJ1-2, with 9 bases lining up with TRBD1. The germline gives CDR1 MNHEY, CDR2 SVGEGT. This CDR3 contains 15 residues. The CDR3 spells CASSYNTGGSHGNTF. The CDR3 nucleotides read TGTGCCAGCAGTTACAACACAGGGGGCTCACATGGCAACACCTTC.

The count of this clone is one. CDR3 DNA sequence: TGTGCCAGCAGGGTTACGTTCCAGTACTTC. This translates into CASRVTFQYF. V usage is TRBV2 and J usage is TRBJ2-7; D remains unclear. Per germline, CDR1 SNHLY and CDR2 FYNNEI. The CDR3 contains 10 residues. The germline V and J ends were trimmed by 6 bases and 10 bases, with 10 bases remaining between them.

The chain is built from TRBV3-1 and TRBJ1-2; no clear D. Germline V gives CDR1 LGHDT, CDR2 YNNKEL (reference sequence). The V gene lost 3 bases and the J gene lost 2 bases, with 16 bases spanning the gap. The CDR3 covers 16 residues. The CDR3 coding sequence is TGTGCCAGCAGCCATACAATCCCCGACGGGAACTATGGCTACACCTTC. Translation gives CASSHTIPDGNYGYTF. The variable domain in full, completed from reference TRBV3-1 and TRBJ1-2, reads DTAVSQTPKYLVTQMGNDKSIKCEQNLGHDTMYWYKQDSKKFLKIMFSYNNKELIINETVPNRFSPKSPDKAHLNLHINSLELGDSAVYFCASSHTIPDGNYGYTFGSGTRLTVV.

This clone was observed a handful of times. The chain has TRBV6-4 and TRBJ1-5; no reliable D call. Germline assignment: CDR1 MRHNA and CDR2 SNTAGT. The CDR3 is 15 residues long. Trimming stripped 3 bases from V and 1 base from J, with 10 bases between. The CDR3 sequence is CASSEGSGSNQPQHF. Here the CDR3 DNA reads TGTGCCAGCAGTGAAGGTTCGGGGAGCAATCAGCCCCAGCATTTT.

This clone was detected a few times. The gene calls are TRBV19 and TRBJ1-1, with no clear D. Trimming took off 2 bases at V and 4 bases at J, with 11 bases between the two ends. From germline, CDR1 is LNHDA and CDR2 SQIVND (reference sequence). The CDR3 has 14 residues. CDR3 region: CASSITAAFTEAFF. CDR3 DNA sequence: TGTGCCAGTAGTATAACAGCGGCGTTCACTGAAGCTTTCTTT. The full variable domain, rest sourced from reference TRBV19 and TRBJ1-1, is DGGITQSPKYLFRKEGQNVTLSCEQNLNHDAMYWYRQDPGQGLRLIYYSQIVNDFQKGDIAEGYSVSREKKESFPLTVTSAQKNPTAFYLCASSITAAFTEAFFGQGTRLTVV.

This clone was found a few times. This sequence joins TRBV2 and TRBJ2-7; D might be TRBD2 (5 bases). V was pared by 11 bases and J by 3 bases, with 14 bases between. This CDR3 comprises 12 residues. The germline V gene has CDR1 SNHLY and CDR2 FYNNEI. CDR3 sequence: CAGRGLSYEQYF. The CDR3 bases are TGTGCCGGACGAGGACTTAGCTACGAGCAGTACTTC.

V and J are TRBV5-1 and TRBJ1-2, with TRBD1 as a possible D gene (5 bases). Germline V gene data show CDR1 as SGHRS and CDR2 as YFSETQ. The CDR3 has 17 residues. Trimming cost V 0 bases and J 5 bases, with 20 bases left between them. The CDR3 DNA reads TGCGCCAGCAGCTTGGAATTGGGGTCCGGGGCGATTTATGGCTACACCTTC. This encodes CASSLELGSGAIYGYTF. The variable domain in full, completed from reference TRBV5-1 and TRBJ1-2, reads KAGVTQTPRYLIKTRGQQVTLSCSPISGHRSVSWYQQTPGQGLQFLFEYFSETQRNKGNFPGRFSGRQFSNSRSEMNVSTLELGDSALYLCASSLELGSGAIYGYTFGSGTRLTVV.

This clone has just a few counts. The chain recombines TRBV2 with TRBJ2-3; TRBD2 agrees at 10 bases. Trimming cost V 8 bases and J 8 bases; bases outside gene matches: 10. The CDR3 is 14 amino acids. Germline CDR1 is SNHLY and CDR2 is FYNNEI. CDR3 sequence: CASQRTSGQTTQYF. In nucleotides, the CDR3 is TGTGCCAGCCAGAGGACTAGCGGACAGACTACGCAGTATTTT.

The V gene is TRBV6-2 or TRBV6-3, the J gene TRBJ1-5; D uncertain. Germline values: CDR1 MNHEY, CDR2 SVGEGT. The V end lost 5 bases, the J end lost 6 bases, and 11 bases lay between the germline ends. The CDR3 length is 13 residues. For the CDR3, the DNA is TGTGCCAGCAGTGGAATCGACGGTCAGCCCCAGCATTTT. Its translation is CASSGIDGQPQHF.

The V call is TRBV6-2 or TRBV6-3, the J call TRBJ2-7; D is possibly TRBD2 (6 bases). The V end lost 2 bases, the J end lost 1 base, and 24 bases lay between the germline ends. The germline CDR1 and CDR2 sequences are MNHEY and SVGEGT. The CDR3 loop spans 19 amino acids. The CDR3 sequence: CASSYQVRQEASVSYEQYF. The CDR3 nucleotides are TGTGCCAGCAGTTACCAAGTCCGGCAGGAGGCTAGCGTATCCTACGAGCAGTACTTC.

Ten or more counts support this clone. The chain employs TRBV28 and TRBJ1-5; D gene uncertain. V was shortened by 0 bases and J by 6 bases, with 9 bases between the two germline ends. CDR1 is MDHEN, CDR2 SYDVKM, per germline. There are 14 residues in the CDR3. CDR3 coding DNA: TGTGCCAGCAGTTTATGGGTCGGCACTCAGCCCCAGCATTTT. Translated: CASSLWVGTQPQHF.

The chain links TRBV12-3 or TRBV12-4 to TRBJ1-2; TRBD1 might be the D (6 bases). The ends were cut back, 6 bases at V and 4 bases at J, with 15 bases in the middle. The CDR3 is made up of 14 amino acids. The CDR3 bases are TGTGCCAGCAGCGTGCCGGGACACTCCTATGGCTACACCTTC. Translation gives CASSVPGHSYGYTF.

The V call is TRBV20-1, the J call TRBJ2-7, with 14 bases lining up with TRBD2. The J segment lost 7 bases and the V segment lost 5 bases, leaving 10 bases of the junction unmatched. This CDR3 contains 15 residues. Germline CDR1 is DFQATT and CDR2 is SNEGSKA (reference sequence). In DNA form, the CDR3 reads TGCAGTGCTGGCGGGACTAGCGGGAGCTTGGGAGAGCAGTACTTC. Translated: CSAGGTSGSLGEQYF.